This TCR beta chain was identified in a study of T cells after yellow fever vaccination (dated by TCRdb to the late 2010s). Regarding the research as a whole: Libraries from fractions with low cell numbers were prepared with the SMART-Seq v4 Ultra Low Input RNA kit. Blood was drawn at multiple timepoints before and after primary and secondary immunization, with bulk PBMC replicates and cell subsets isolated. Two healthy male donors made up the cohort, one aged 18 to 30 years and the other aged 30 to 39 years. To follow T-cell clones before and after both primary and booster YFV17D yellow fever vaccination, bulk TCR alpha and beta repertoires underwent longitudinal sequencing.

This clonotype was recorded many times. The specificity of this receptor is unknown. No much larger clone is present one base from it, and per-base qualities are unavailable. On the study overall, not on this receptor specifically: After the booster, most clones that had expanded after primary vaccination were detected again (almost 97% of CD4 and roughly nine tenths of CD8), suggesting broad maintenance of memory. Only a couple of donors were included in the study, so the extent to which the findings can be generalized is limited. Computational filtering was needed because FACS-sorted repertoires could contain abundant contaminating clonotypes from the bulk population. A small fraction of clonotypes showed up in both the CD4 and CD8 compartments, probably as a result of convergent recombination. The secondary T-cell response was found to be weaker but faster than the primary response, with a peak reached on day 5 rather than on day 15.

From the cysteine up to the phenylalanine, the CDR3 has a length of 12 residues. Only the CDR3 portion is preserved as DNA: 36 bases, with reading frame beginning at the first base. Sequences KGHSH (CDR1) and LQKENI (CDR2) are obtained from the germline V gene. Deletion took 4 bases off V and 1 base off J, with a span of 4 bases between the germline ends. Reading the label with the study, this specimen's treatment or condition is: live attenuated yellow fever vaccine strain. PBMCs were isolated from peripheral blood using a standard Ficoll-Paque protocol. Dynabeads CD4 and CD8 positive selection kits were used to isolate the CD4 and CD8 T-cell fractions. TriZol was used to extract RNA from bulk PBMCs, from CD4 and CD8 fractions, and from dextramer-positive and dextramer-negative fractions. TCR cDNA was made using 5'RACE template switching, a step that added a universal primer site and unique molecular identifiers. Priming for cDNA synthesis came from both the TCR alpha and TCR beta constant segments. Library amplification used two PCR steps, and the second PCR step added sample barcodes and sequencing adapters. Sequencing of libraries was performed on Illumina HiSeq 2500 (2x100 bp) or NovaSeq (2x150 bp). The authors' analysis ran thus. MIGEC was used to demultiplex reads and collapse the reads into UMI consensus sequences, and MiXCR was used for V(D)J alignment. Vaccine-responding clonotypes were identified with edgeR using replicate PBMC samples, with FDR below 0.01 and a log2 fold change above 5 up to day 15 being required. Each bulk clonotype received a CD4 or CD8 identity based on whether the sequenced CD4 or CD8 repertoire contained that clonotype at higher abundance. TCRdb handled the public reads itself, with Q25 trimming in fastp and clone calling in MiXCR, and kept productive beta chains. Rows are combined by CDR3 protein, so each entry shows the most common genes and DNA. TCRdb, not the original authors, processed these V and J calls. Here the sample has about 260,000 distinct CDR3 sequences; over 10% occur a single time. Together, the top ten hold about 0.54% of the sample.

The chain is encoded by TRBV18 joined to TRBJ1-1; the D gene remains uncertain. Sequenced material: CD4+ T cells sorted from PBMCs, taken 45 days after the yellow fever booster vaccination. The sequence was collected from a man aged 25 to 40 who received the YFV17D yellow fever vaccine. The CDR3 reads as follows: CASSRQNTEAFF. The nucleotides read TGTGCCAGCTCACGACAGAACACTGAAGCTTTCTTT.